A selection of T cell receptor beta chains follows, all from one sample in a study of T-cell reconstitution after alpha-beta-depleted transplantation in children. TCRdb itself ran the PCR reads through MiXCR, one entry per CDR3 protein. This table holds roughly 570,000 distinct CDR3 sequences, around 27% found once. Material: PBMCs, obtained before TCRalphabeta/CD19-depleted stem cell transplant. These receptor sequences come from a boy less than two years old with Wiskott-Aldrich syndrome, due to receive a stem cell transplant. CDR3s leave out the opening cysteine and the closing phenylalanine or tryptophan.

>TRBV20-1
SARVTDSYEQY
>TRBV7-2
ASSLASAAYNEQF
>TRBV12-3/TRBV12-4
ASRPTSGKINEQF
>TRBV20-1
SARPGLGEKLF
>TRBV5-1
ASSPGGGGHQETQY
>TRBV6-9
ASSYFGTGDSEAF
>TRBV7-2
GSSLGTTGGKTDTQY
>TRBV5-1
ASSVFRGNADTQY
>TRBV10-3
AISPRTGDNEQF
>TRBV29-1
SVEVRRGQETQY
>TRBV20-1
SARALGLYEQY
>TRBV5-1
ASSLGGLAQVSYNEQF
>TRBV5-1
ASSLGLGVGQPQH
>TRBV7-2
ASSWAVSEADTQY
>TRBV9
ASSESPGGYNEQF
>TRBV6-2/TRBV6-3
ASSYGTGVSNQPQH
>TRBV7-2
ASSLAPSSDEQF
>TRBV4-1
ASSHQGSGANVLT
>TRBV28
ASSAPAGANTEAF
>TRBV12-3/TRBV12-4
ASRTGGTGELF
>TRBV7-3
ASSLSTGNTIY
>TRBV10-3
AISVSRGTGELF
>TRBV7-6
ASSLGSVVNEQF
>TRBV5-5
ASSLGEDTQY
>TRBV30
AWSHLNTEAF
>TRBV25-1
ASSAGLSYGYT